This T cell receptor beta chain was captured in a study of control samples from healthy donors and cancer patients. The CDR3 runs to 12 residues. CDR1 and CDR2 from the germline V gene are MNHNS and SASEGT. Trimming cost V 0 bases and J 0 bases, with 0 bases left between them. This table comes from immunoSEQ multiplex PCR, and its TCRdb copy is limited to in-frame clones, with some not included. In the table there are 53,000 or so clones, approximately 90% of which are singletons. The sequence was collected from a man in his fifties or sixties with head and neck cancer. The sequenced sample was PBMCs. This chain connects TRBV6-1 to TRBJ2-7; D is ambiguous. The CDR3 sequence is CASSEASYEQYF. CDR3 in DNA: TGTGCCAGCAGTGAAGCCTCCTACGAGCAGTACTTC.